Shown below are 7 T cell receptor beta chains from a single sample sequenced in a study of neurological immune-mediated disorders. Each CDR3 protein is one row after TCRdb ran MiXCR on the 5' RACE reads. The profile shows more than 25,000 distinct CDR3 sequences, around 4% of them singletons. Sequenced: CD4+ T cells from blood. These receptors were obtained from a woman aged 40-49 years in good health.

This clonotype was seen many times. The chain combines TRBV12-3 or TRBV12-4 with TRBJ2-7, with TRBD1 matching 8 bases. The CDR3 totals 15 residues. After removal of 2 bases from V and 5 bases from J, the junction contained 8 bases not matched to a gene. The CDR3 coding sequence is TGTGCCAGCAGTTTAAGAGGACAGGGTATCGACGAGCAGTACTTC. Encoded protein: CASSLRGQGIDEQYF.

This clonotype was counted many times. The genes are TRBV5-1 and TRBJ2-7; 7 bases are shared with TRBD1. Germline V gene lookup returns CDR1 SGHRS and CDR2 YFSETQ. After removal of 4 bases from V and 2 bases from J, the junction contained 9 bases not matched to a gene. The CDR3 length is 15 residues. The chain's CDR3 is CASSQKTGRTYEQYF. The DNA for the CDR3 is TGCGCCAGCAGCCAAAAGACAGGGAGAACCTACGAGCAGTACTTC.

At least ten counts were recorded for this clonotype. The CDR3 DNA sequence: TGTGCCAGCAGGGCCCCCCGGAGAAACATTCAGTACTTC. It translates to CASRAPRRNIQYF. The chain links TRBV2 to TRBJ2-4; D uncertain. In germline, CDR1 is SNHLY, CDR2 FYNNEI. The CDR3 contains 13 residues. V lost 6 bases, J lost 6 bases, and 12 bases lay in between.

This clonotype was picked up many times. The chain carries TRBV14 and TRBJ2-2; D unresolved. Germline V gene sequence: CDR1 SGHDN, CDR2 FVKESK. The CDR3 consists of 12 residues. V was clipped by 8 bases and J by 3 bases, with 7 bases between them. CDR3 sequence: CASSTDTGELFF. The CDR3 nucleotides are TGTGCCAGCTCCACCGACACCGGGGAGCTGTTTTTT.

This clonotype appeared many times. V is TRBV7-9 and J is TRBJ2-2; no firm D call. The CDR3 covers 12 residues. Between the trimmed V and J ends, which lost 5 bases and 2 bases, there was a span of 3 bases. Germline V gene data show CDR1 as SEHNR and CDR2 as FQNEAQ (reference sequence). The CDR3 loop is CASSHNTGELFF. The CDR3 DNA reads TGTGCCAGCAGCCACAACACCGGGGAGCTGTTTTTT.

This clonotype was counted ten times or more. The V call is TRBV20-1, the J call TRBJ2-7; D might be TRBD2 (6 bases). The CDR3 contains 12 residues. The V and J ends lost 3 bases and 4 bases respectively, with 10 bases between them. Germline V gene lookup returns CDR1 DFQATT and CDR2 SNEGSKA (reference sequence). The CDR3 here is CSARVGGYEQYF. CDR3 nucleotide sequence: TGCAGTGCTAGGGTGGGGGGTTACGAGCAGTACTTC.

This clonotype was seen repeatedly, ten times or more. The chain couples TRBV4-2 to TRBJ2-6, with a possible D match to TRBD2 (5 bases). CDR3 length: 17 amino acids. V was shortened by 5 bases and J by 2 bases, with 16 bases between the two germline ends. CDR1 is LGHNA, CDR2 YNFKEQ, per germline. The CDR3 region has the DNA TGTGCCAGCAGCGAAACCCGGGGTGAGGCTGGGGCCAACGTCCTGACTTTC. This sequence encodes CASSETRGEAGANVLTF.